This T cell receptor beta chain stems from a study of shared clonotypes between healthy human individuals. Libraries were prepared by immunoSEQ multiplex PCR; TCRdb keeps only in-frame clonotypes and omits some of them. The sample carries over a million clones, about 80% recorded once. This clone came up a few times. One end of the junction is discordant with germline, which a read error may explain. This receptor was taken from a man aged 18-30 years in good health. Some clones in this sample may be carry-over from other donors' samples. The sequencing input was memory CD4+ T cells from PBMCs. Subset defined: CD45RA-negative fraction.

The DNA of the CDR3 is TGCAGCGTTGGGGGGGTAGGGAGCTTT. Protein product: CSVGGVGSF. J is TRBJ1-1 and V is TRBV29-1, with a possible D match to TRBD1 (5 bases). Germline CDR1 is SQVTM and CDR2 is ANQGSEA. The CDR3 loop spans 9 amino acids. Full variable domain (rest looked up from reference TRBV29-1 and TRBJ1-1): SAVISQKPSRDICQRGTSLTIQCQVDSQVTMMFWYRQQPGQSLTLIATANQGSEATYESGFVIDKFPISRPNLTFSTLTVSNMSPEDSSIYLCSVGGVGSFGQGTRLTVV.